This TCR beta chain was obtained from a study of a mutant IDH1 vaccine in newly diagnosed glioma. Overall study context: In some groups vaccination began 4-6 weeks post-radiotherapy; others received it with temozolomide.

Stated time point: week 5, during vaccination. Vaccinated patients received 300 ug of mutant IDH1 20-mer peptide per dose, with topical imiquimod. Worth noting for this clone: Its antigen is not known.

Libraries were prepared by immunoSEQ multiplex PCR; TCRdb keeps only in-frame clonotypes and omits some of them. The data show tens of thousands of clones, more than 85% seen once. Sequenced material: PBMCs, taken from a glioma patient whose treatment included an IDH1 peptide vaccine. This TCR was recovered from a woman in her fifties or sixties with glioma.

The CDR3 protein is CASSPQEGLYGYTF. The CDR3 nucleotides are TGTGCCAGCAGTCCTCAGGAAGGGCTGTATGGCTACACCTTC. V gene TRBV7-2 combines with J gene TRBJ1-2; D gene uncertain. CDR3 length: 14 residues. Germline lookup yields CDR1 SGHTA and CDR2 FQGNSA. The V gene lost 6 bases and the J gene lost 5 bases, with 16 bases spanning the gap. The full variable domain, with the rest looked up from reference TRBV7-2 and TRBJ1-2, is GAGVSQSPSNKVTEKGKDVELRCDPISGHTALYWYRQSLGQGLEFLIYFQGNSAPDKSGLPSDRFSAERTGGSVSTLTIQRTQQEDSAVYLCASSPQEGLYGYTFGSGTRLTVV.